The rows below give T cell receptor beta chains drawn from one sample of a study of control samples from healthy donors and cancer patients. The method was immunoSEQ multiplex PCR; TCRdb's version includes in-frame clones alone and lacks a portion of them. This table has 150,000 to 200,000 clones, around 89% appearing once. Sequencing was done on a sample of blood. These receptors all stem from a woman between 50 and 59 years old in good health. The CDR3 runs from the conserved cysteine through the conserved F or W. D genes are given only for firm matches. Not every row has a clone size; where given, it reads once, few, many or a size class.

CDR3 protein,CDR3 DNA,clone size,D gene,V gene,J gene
CASVAGSGDLYEQFF,TGTGCCAGCGTCGCGGGTAGCGGGGACCTTTATGAGCAGTTCTTC,NA,TRBD2,TRBV28,TRBJ2-1
CASSFPDSRGAQHF,TGTGCCAGCAGCTTCCCCGACAGCCGCGGAGCCCAGCATTTT,NA,NA,TRBV27,TRBJ1-5
CASSQPPGSYGYTF,TGTGCCAGCAGCCAACCGCCGGGATCCTATGGCTACACCTTC,NA,NA,TRBV14,TRBJ1-2
CASSSSSGRAEQYF,TGTGCCAGCAGTTCGTCTAGCGGGAGGGCGGAGCAGTACTTC,NA,TRBD2,TRBV27,TRBJ2-7
CASSPPSGSYEQYF,TGTGCCAGCAGCCCCCCCTCGGGCTCCTACGAGCAGTACTTC,once,NA,TRBV28,TRBJ2-7
CASSLGRGDTQYF,TGTGCCAGCAGCTTAGGCCGCGGGGATACGCAGTATTTT,NA,NA,TRBV7-8,TRBJ2-3
CASSLSGGLDSPLHF,TGTGCCAGCAGCCTCTCCGGGGGATTGGATTCACCCCTCCACTTT,once,NA,TRBV7-3,TRBJ1-6
CAIGDPYEQYF,TGTGCCATCGGGGACCCTTACGAGCAGTACTTC,few,NA,TRBV7-9,TRBJ2-7
CASSPRTYLNYGYTF,TGTGCCAGCAGCCCAAGGACATACCTAAACTATGGCTACACCTTC,few,NA,TRBV28,TRBJ1-2
CSARDEKLFF,TGCAGTGCTAGAGATGAAAAACTGTTTTTT,NA,NA,TRBV20-1,TRBJ1-4
CASSRTGVKFRDTIYF,TGCGCCAGCAGCCGGACAGGGGTTAAATTCAGGGACACCATATATTTT,NA,TRBD1,TRBV5-1,TRBJ1-3
CASSQGGHRNTIYF,TGTGCCAGCAGCCAAGGGGGTCACAGAAACACCATATATTTT,NA,NA,TRBV4-2,TRBJ1-3
CASRTGANTGELFF,TGTGCCAGCAGGACAGGGGCGAACACCGGGGAGCTGTTTTTT,NA,TRBD1,TRBV9,TRBJ2-2
CASSDGQEGRGYTF,TGTGCCAGCAGTGACGGGCAGGAGGGAAGAGGCTACACCTTC,NA,NA,TRBV6-4,TRBJ1-2
CATSPPTSGASYNEQFF,TGTGCCACCAGTCCCCCGACTAGCGGTGCCTCCTACAATGAGCAGTTCTTC,NA,TRBD2,TRBV24-1,TRBJ2-1
CASSQGRDTNTDTQYF,TGCGCCAGCAGCCAAGGCCGGGACACCAACACAGATACGCAGTATTTT,NA,NA,TRBV4-3,TRBJ2-3
CARAEPLAGADEQFF,TGTGCCAGGGCCGAACCGCTAGCGGGAGCCGATGAGCAGTTCTTC,NA,TRBD2,TRBV7-9,TRBJ2-1
CASSLDRGYYEQYF,TGTGCCAGCAGCCTGGACAGGGGGTACTACGAGCAGTACTTC,once,TRBD1,TRBV27,TRBJ2-7
CASSQQLTGELFF,TGCGCCAGCAGCCAACAGCTAACCGGGGAGCTGTTTTTT,NA,NA,TRBV4-3,TRBJ2-2
CASSGGKNTEAFF,TGTGCCAGCAGCGGGGGGAAGAACACTGAAGCTTTCTTT,NA,NA,TRBV9,TRBJ1-1
CASSPLAGYTGELFF,TGTGCCAGCAGCCCTCTCGCGGGGTACACCGGGGAGCTGTTTTTT,NA,NA,TRBV7-2,TRBJ2-2
CASSDSGIQETQYF,TGCGCCAGCAGTGATTCTGGAATCCAAGAGACCCAGTACTTC,once,NA,TRBV10-1,TRBJ2-5
CASSQTGQGLAEAFF,TGTGCCAGCAGCCAAACGGGACAGGGGCTGGCTGAAGCTTTCTTT,once,TRBD1,TRBV7-3,TRBJ1-1
CASSLQGGYTEAFF,TGCGCCAGCAGCTTGCAGGGGGGGTACACTGAAGCTTTCTTT,NA,TRBD1,TRBV5-1,TRBJ1-1
CASSLGRGGNQPQHF,TGTGCCAGCAGCTTAGGTCGAGGGGGGAATCAGCCCCAGCATTTT,NA,NA,TRBV7-2,TRBJ1-5
CASRELAGDPSTDTQYF,TGTGCCAGCAGGGAGCTAGCGGGGGACCCTAGCACAGATACGCAGTATTTT,NA,TRBD2,TRBV2,TRBJ2-3
CASSQGAIGALSYEQYF,TGCGCCAGCAGCCAAGGTGCCATCGGGGCCCTCTCCTACGAGCAGTACTTC,few,NA,TRBV4-1,TRBJ2-7
CASTNPRRPEAFF,TGTGCCAGCACAAACCCAAGGCGGCCTGAAGCTTTCTTT,NA,NA,TRBV6-5,TRBJ1-1
CASSLTAYEKLFF,TGTGCCAGCAGCCTCACAGCGTATGAAAAACTGTTTTTT,NA,NA,TRBV14,TRBJ1-4
CASSFWQTTDGTDTQYF,TGTGCCAGCAGCTTCTGGCAGACCACTGATGGCACAGATACGCAGTATTTT,NA,NA,TRBV7-8,TRBJ2-3
CATSRSGSGEKLFF,TGTGCCACCAGCAGATCCGGGAGCGGGGAAAAACTGTTTTTT,NA,NA,TRBV15,TRBJ1-4
CASSSPGLAGRGATYEQYF,TGTGCCAGCAGTTCCCCGGGACTAGCGGGAAGAGGGGCAACCTACGAGCAGTACTTC,NA,TRBD2,TRBV28,TRBJ2-7
CASSKDLGLGYTF,TGTGCCAGCTCAAAGGACTTGGGTCTTGGCTACACCTTC,NA,NA,TRBV18,TRBJ1-2
CAITSQDSPLHF,TGTGCCATCACCTCACAAGACTCACCCCTCCACTTT,NA,NA,TRBV10-3,TRBJ1-6
CASSQEYRGNTEAFF,TGCGCCAGCAGCCAAGAATACAGGGGGAACACTGAAGCTTTCTTT,NA,TRBD1,TRBV4-3,TRBJ1-1
CATSTGQNHYGYTF,TGTGCCACCAGCACGGGACAGAACCACTATGGCTACACCTTC,NA,TRBD1,TRBV15,TRBJ1-2
CASSWGVSTDTQYF,TGTGCCAGCAGTTGGGGCGTAAGCACAGATACGCAGTATTTT,NA,NA,TRBV25-1,TRBJ2-3
CASSTLTVNTEAFF,TGTGCCAGTAGTACCTTGACAGTGAACACTGAAGCTTTCTTT,NA,NA,TRBV19,TRBJ1-1
CASSGGRLNEKLFF,TGTGCCAGCAGTGGGGGACGGCTAAATGAAAAACTGTTTTTT,NA,NA,TRBV2,TRBJ1-4
CASSVASGGNNEQFF,TGTGCCAGCAGCGTAGCGAGCGGGGGTAACAATGAGCAGTTCTTC,NA,TRBD2,TRBV9,TRBJ2-1
CASSVDRGRRGYTF,TGTGCCAGCAGCGTAGATCGGGGGCGGCGTGGCTACACCTTC,NA,NA,TRBV9,TRBJ1-2
CASSVASGGNEKLFF,TGTGCCAGCAGCGTAGCTTCGGGGGGGAATGAAAAACTGTTTTTT,NA,NA,TRBV9,TRBJ1-4
CASSVGVDWGLYQETQYF,TGTGCCAGCAGCGTAGGGGTCGACTGGGGCCTGTACCAAGAGACCCAGTACTTC,NA,NA,TRBV9,TRBJ2-5
CASSDATDTSNEAFF,TGTGCCAGCAGCGACGCGACAGATACTAGTAACGAAGCTTTCTTT,NA,NA,TRBV9,TRBJ1-1
CASSQTSGRVNEQFF,TGTGCCAGCAGCCAAACTAGCGGGAGGGTAAATGAGCAGTTCTTC,NA,TRBD2,TRBV3-1/TRBV3-2,TRBJ2-1
CASSQLPPGGGSPLHF,TGCGCCAGCAGCCAGTTACCCCCGGGGGGAGGATCACCCCTCCACTTT,NA,NA,TRBV4-1,TRBJ1-6
CASSLEWGRTEAFF,TGTGCCAGCAGCTTAGAGTGGGGGCGGACTGAAGCTTTCTTT,NA,NA,TRBV7-2,TRBJ1-1
CASSPMAETQYF,TGTGCCAGCTCACCAATGGCGGAGACCCAGTACTTC,NA,NA,TRBV18,TRBJ2-5
CASSPLGGQETQYF,TGTGCCAGCTCACCGTTGGGCGGGCAAGAGACCCAGTACTTC,NA,NA,TRBV18,TRBJ2-5
CASSQRDSGGYNEQFF,TGCGCCAGCAGCCAGCGGGACAGCGGAGGCTACAATGAGCAGTTCTTC,NA,NA,TRBV4-1,TRBJ2-1
CASSQDHAATDTQYF,TGTGCCAGCAGCCAAGATCATGCAGCTACAGATACGCAGTATTTT,NA,NA,TRBV4-2,TRBJ2-3
CASQSRAGGETQYF,TGTGCCAGCCAATCCAGGGCTGGGGGAGAGACCCAGTACTTC,NA,NA,TRBV28,TRBJ2-5
CASRTSAAPARGELFF,TGTGCCAGCAGGACTAGCGCTGCACCGGCGCGTGGGGAGCTGTTTTTT,once,TRBD2,TRBV28,TRBJ2-2
CASSNRGVGTEAFF,TGTGCCAGCAGTAACAGGGGAGTCGGGACTGAAGCTTTCTTT,NA,TRBD1,TRBV27,TRBJ1-1
CASSLFLGLVSFF,TGTGCCAGCAGTTTATTTCTGGGACTAGTGTCGTTCTTC,once,TRBD2,TRBV12-3/TRBV12-4,TRBJ2-1